The table lists the clone carrying this T cell receptor (beta chain) with many counts. The source of the sample is a study of regulatory T cells in long-lasting Graves disease. Investigators prepared the TCR beta libraries by applying iRepertoire HTBI primers and Arm-PCR of CDR3 regions. How the authors handled the data: Spanning all samples, the identified segments comprised around 62 TRBV and around 13 TRBJ. TCRdb re-derived calls from the multiplex PCR reads in MiXCR, one entry per CDR3 protein. In this record, the V and J calls reflect TCRdb's handling and not the investigators' own analysis. The sample carries 400,000 to 550,000 distinct CDR3 sequences, about 15% recorded once. The CDR3 contains 16 residues. Trimming took off 5 bases at V and 0 bases at J, with 17 bases between the two ends. The time point: newly diagnosed GD, antithyroid drugs for less than 3 months. The TCR library was made from RNA that had been extracted from PBMCs in TRIzol.

This sample was also put to use in a study of T cells in Graves' hyperthyroidism and ophthalmopathy. That study reports: Most thyroid clonotypes with frequency above 0.001 were detected in blood.

The TCR comes from a woman aged 25 to 39 with Graves disease. The chain carries TRBV12-3 or TRBV12-4 and TRBJ2-7; a possible D gene is TRBD2 (6 bases). The material was peripheral blood mononuclear cells (PBMCs), obtained at new diagnosis, from a patient treated with antithyroid drugs. In nucleotides, the CDR3 is TGTGCCAGCAGTCGTGACCGGGGACTTCACTCCTACGAGCAGTACTTC. Amino acid sequence: CASSRDRGLHSYEQYF.